This T cell receptor beta chain emerged from a study of blood T cell repertoires in COVID-19. On the study more broadly: Some COVID-19 samples were acute and others convalescent; all came from the United States, Italy and Spain.

The CDR3 runs to 15 residues. The germline V gene encodes CDR1 SGHNT and CDR2 YYREEE (reference sequence). The J segment lost 1 base and the V segment lost 2 bases, leaving 4 bases of the junction unmatched. The protocol was immunoSEQ multiplex PCR, while the TCRdb copy is restricted to in-frame clones and leaves out a portion. Found here are roughly 180,000 clones, roughly 85% of them singletons; the top ten hold approximately 8.9%. Sequencing input: peripheral blood. This chain links TRBV5-4 with TRBJ2-5; 8 bases fit TRBD2. The source of this sequence is a woman aged 60-75 years with acute or convalescent COVID-19. CDR3 DNA: TGTGCCAGCAGCTTCGGAGCGGGAGCCCAAGAGACCCAGTACTTC. It translates to CASSFGAGAQETQYF.